This is a list of T cell receptor beta chains from one sample in a study of blood T cell repertoires in COVID-19. TCRdb's table, derived via immunoSEQ multiplex PCR, lists solely in-frame clones and lacks some. The sample contains roughly 200,000 clones, approximately 85% of which appear only once. Sequenced: peripheral blood. All receptors derive from a man between 60 and 75 years old with acute or convalescent COVID-19. Both conserved end residues are part of each CDR3. A D gene is named only where the DNA matches it firmly. Only some rows state a clone size, as once, few, many or a class for expanded clones.

cdr3_nt	cdr3_aa	d_call	clone_size	v_call	j_call
TGTGCCAGCAGTCCCCCGACAGGGTTTAGCAATCAGCCCCAGCATTTT	CASSPPTGFSNQPQHF	TRBD1	NA	TRBV6-2/TRBV6-3	TRBJ1-5
TGTGCCAGCAGCTTAGGGCAGGGTCAGAATGAAAAACTGTTTTTT	CASSLGQGQNEKLFF	NA	NA	TRBV11-2	TRBJ1-4
TGCGCCAGCAGTCAAGCCAGACAGGGGGATAATAGCAATCAGCCCCAGCATTTT	CASSQARQGDNSNQPQHF	TRBD1	NA	TRBV23-1	TRBJ1-5
TGTGCCAGCAGCCAAGTTTCTAGCGGGCGGTACGAGCAGTACTTC	CASSQVSSGRYEQYF	TRBD2	NA	TRBV4-2	TRBJ2-7
TGTGCCTGGAGTGTGGGGGGAGTTCACAATGAGCAGTTCTTC	CAWSVGGVHNEQFF	NA	NA	TRBV30	TRBJ2-1
TGTGCCAGCAGAACAGGGGCAAGCACAGATACGCAGTATTTT	CASRTGASTDTQYF	TRBD1	NA	TRBV7-9	TRBJ2-3
TGTGCCAGCAGTCCAAGCGGGGGTTACAATGAGCAGTTCTTC	CASSPSGGYNEQFF	TRBD2	NA	TRBV28	TRBJ2-1
TGTGCCAGCAGCTCCCCGGGACAGGGATCGGATGAGCAGTACTTC	CASSSPGQGSDEQYF	TRBD1	NA	TRBV7-6	TRBJ2-7
TGTGCCAGTATGGCGTCCGGACAGGGGGAGGAAAAACTGTTTTTT	CASMASGQGEEKLFF	TRBD1	NA	TRBV19	TRBJ1-4
TGTGCCAGCAGCTCCAAGACTAGCGGGAGCCCCCTAGATACGCAGTATTTT	CASSSKTSGSPLDTQYF	TRBD2	NA	TRBV5-4	TRBJ2-3
TGTGCCACCAGCAGAGATACGCGAGGGCGCCCCTACAATGAGCAGTTCTTC	CATSRDTRGRPYNEQFF	NA	NA	TRBV15	TRBJ2-1
TGTGCCAGTAGCAAAGGACAGGCGAACACTGAAGCTTTCTTT	CASSKGQANTEAFF	TRBD1	NA	TRBV19	TRBJ1-1
TGTGCCAGCAGCGTAGACAGTTTCTCCTACAATGAGCAGTTCTTC	CASSVDSFSYNEQFF	NA	NA	TRBV9	TRBJ2-1
TGTGCCAGCAGCTTAGGGGGCGGGAGGGCCCTCGGGCGGGAGACCCAGTACTTC	CASSLGGGRALGRETQYF	TRBD2	NA	TRBV7-2	TRBJ2-5
TGTGCCAGCAGCCAGTCCCTTGAGCAGTACTTC	CASSQSLEQYF	NA	NA	TRBV3-1/TRBV3-2	TRBJ2-7
TGTGCCAGCAGACTAGTTGTTCAGTACTTC	CASRLVVQYF	NA	NA	TRBV2	TRBJ2-4
TGTGCCAGCAGCTTCGGTTTTGGAAACACCATATATTTT	CASSFGFGNTIYF	NA	NA	TRBV11-3	TRBJ1-3
TGCGCCAGCAGCGGGGGACTAGCGGGTTACAATGAGCAGTTCTTC	CASSGGLAGYNEQFF	TRBD2	once	TRBV5-1	TRBJ2-1
TGTGCCACCACGTCAGGACTAGCGGTATACAATGAGCAGTTCTTC	CATTSGLAVYNEQFF	TRBD2	NA	TRBV6-5	TRBJ2-1
TGTGCCAGCAGTGCCAATAGACTCGGCAATCAGCCCCAGCATTTT	CASSANRLGNQPQHF	NA	NA	TRBV28	TRBJ1-5
TGTGCCAGCAGACGCGGGACTAGCGGGATGAAGACCCAGTACTTC	CASRRGTSGMKTQYF	TRBD2	NA	TRBV28	TRBJ2-5
TGTGCCAGCAGTTATTCCACAGGGGGGTTTAGTTATGGCTACACCTTC	CASSYSTGGFSYGYTF	TRBD1	few	TRBV6-5	TRBJ1-2
TGTGCCAGCTCACCAGATCCGGGACTAGCCTCTAGCACAGATACGCAGTATTTT	CASSPDPGLASSTDTQYF	TRBD2	NA	TRBV18	TRBJ2-3
TGTGCCAGCAGCGCCCCTGCGAACACCATATATTTT	CASSAPANTIYF	NA	NA	TRBV9	TRBJ1-3
TGCGCCAGCAGCTCAACAGGGGGCGTCGACACTGAAGCTTTCTTT	CASSSTGGVDTEAFF	TRBD1	NA	TRBV5-1	TRBJ1-1
TGTGCCAGCAGCCCGGGACAGGGCCACGAGCAGTACTTC	CASSPGQGHEQYF	TRBD1	NA	TRBV13	TRBJ2-7
TGCGCCAGCAGCTTAATTTCAGGGGGCGTCGAGGGCTACACCTTC	CASSLISGGVEGYTF	TRBD1	NA	TRBV5-1	TRBJ1-2
TGTGCCAGCAGTGAACCCAACAATCAGCCCCAGCATTTT	CASSEPNNQPQHF	NA	NA	TRBV2	TRBJ1-5
TGTGCCAGCAGTCAACTAGGAGGAATCGATGGCTACACCTTC	CASSQLGGIDGYTF	NA	NA	TRBV6-5	TRBJ1-2
TGCAGTGCTAGTCTTGACCTAGCACTATACAATGAGCAGTTCTTC	CSASLDLALYNEQFF	NA	NA	TRBV20-1	TRBJ2-1
TGTGCCAGCAGGGCAGGGAATTACTCACCCCTCCACTTT	CASRAGNYSPLHF	NA	NA	TRBV27	TRBJ1-6
TGTGCCAGCAGTTTGGGACAGGGGGGTAATCAGCCCCAGCATTTT	CASSLGQGGNQPQHF	TRBD1	NA	TRBV27	TRBJ1-5
TGTGCCAGTAGTATAGGGGGCCCTGGAATGAACACTGAAGCTTTCTTT	CASSIGGPGMNTEAFF	NA	few	TRBV19	TRBJ1-1
TGTGCCAGCAGTTTAGGAGTGAACACTGAAGCTTTCTTT	CASSLGVNTEAFF	NA	NA	TRBV12-3/TRBV12-4	TRBJ1-1
TGTGCCAGCAGTTACTCCTCGGGTGGCAATCAGCCCCAGCATTTT	CASSYSSGGNQPQHF	NA	NA	TRBV6-2/TRBV6-3	TRBJ1-5
TGTGCCAGCCGCCAAGACAGGGGAAATATACGACACACTGAAGCTTTCTTT	CASRQDRGNIRHTEAFF	TRBD1	NA	TRBV19	TRBJ1-1
TGTGCCAGCGGGACTAGCGGCTACAATGAGCAGTTCTTC	CASGTSGYNEQFF	TRBD2	NA	TRBV18	TRBJ2-1
TGTGCCAGCAGTAAGGACAGTTATCAAGAGACCCAGTACTTC	CASSKDSYQETQYF	NA	NA	TRBV6-5	TRBJ2-5
TGTGCCAGCAGCTTAGTGGGGGGACCCCTCAAAAACATTCAGTACTTC	CASSLVGGPLKNIQYF	NA	NA	TRBV7-2	TRBJ2-4
TGTGCCAGCTCACCCGCCGGGACAGGGGAGAGCGAGCAGTACTTC	CASSPAGTGESEQYF	TRBD1	few	TRBV18	TRBJ2-7
TGTGCCAGCAGACCGCAGGGTGTGGAACAGCCCCAGCATTTT	CASRPQGVEQPQHF	NA	NA	TRBV28	TRBJ1-5
TGTGCCAGTAGTGAACTAGCGGGAGTCGGCGAGCAGTACTTC	CASSELAGVGEQYF	TRBD2	NA	TRBV19	TRBJ2-7
TGCGCCAGCTATATGGGCCAGGACAATGAGCAGTTCTTC	CASYMGQDNEQFF	NA	NA	TRBV5-1	TRBJ2-1
TGTGCCAGCCGTCCCGGGGTGCTAAACTCCAATGAGCAGTTCTTC	CASRPGVLNSNEQFF	NA	NA	TRBV6-6	TRBJ2-1
TGTGCCAGCAGTGAAATTGGCGGGAACACTGAAGCTTTCTTT	CASSEIGGNTEAFF	NA	NA	TRBV2	TRBJ1-1
TGTGCCACTCAAGTGGAAGGGGGAAAGATACATGGCTACACCTTC	CATQVEGGKIHGYTF	NA	NA	TRBV28	TRBJ1-2
TGTGCCAGCTCACCACCCCGGGGGTCCTCCTACGAGCAGTACTTC	CASSPPRGSSYEQYF	NA	NA	TRBV18	TRBJ2-7
TGTGCCAGCAGCCAAGCCCCCGCGGGAGCCGAGGCCTACGAGCAGTACTTC	CASSQAPAGAEAYEQYF	TRBD2	NA	TRBV4-2	TRBJ2-7
TGTGCCAGTAGGAGCACCTCGGTGGGCTCACCCCTCCACTTT	CASRSTSVGSPLHF	NA	medium-sized	TRBV19	TRBJ1-6
TGTGCCAGCAGTTATCCAGGGGCGGAGGAGACCCAGTACTTC	CASSYPGAEETQYF	NA	NA	TRBV28	TRBJ2-5
TGTGCCAGCAGCGTAGGGCTCCCCCTGGGTAGTAGCGTGAGGACAGATACGCAGTATTTT	CASSVGLPLGSSVRTDTQYF	NA	NA	TRBV9	TRBJ2-3
TGTGCCAGCAGTTTACAGGGCTACGAGCAGTACTTC	CASSLQGYEQYF	NA	NA	TRBV27	TRBJ2-7
TGTGCCAGCAGCGTAGCGGGCGGGAACTCCTACAATGAGCAGTTCTTC	CASSVAGGNSYNEQFF	NA	NA	TRBV9	TRBJ2-1
TGTGCCAGCAGCTCCCGGGACTATGAGCAGTTCTTC	CASSSRDYEQFF	NA	few	TRBV11-2	TRBJ2-1
TGTGCCAGCAGCTTGGATAGCGCCGGAGCGAGGTTGACCGAGCAGTTCTTC	CASSLDSAGARLTEQFF	NA	NA	TRBV5-4	TRBJ2-1
TGCAGTGCTGGTGGGAGGGCCGGCAATGAGCAGTTCTTC	CSAGGRAGNEQFF	TRBD2	NA	TRBV20-1	TRBJ2-1
TGTGCCAGCAGTTTTTCGACAGGGGGTAACTATGGCTACACCTTC	CASSFSTGGNYGYTF	TRBD1	NA	TRBV27	TRBJ1-2